Many counts were recorded for the clone carrying this T cell receptor beta chain. The antigen remains unidentified. The entry originates in a study of CD8+CD57+ T cells in acquired aplastic anemia. Overall study: CD4+ reads averaged around 10 million in healthy donors.

CDR1 MNHEY and CDR2 SVGAGI come from the germline V gene. CDR3 length equals 14 residues. The J segment lost 6 bases and the V segment lost 2 bases, leaving 6 bases of the junction unmatched. Genomic DNA, serving as template, underwent TCR beta VDJ and CDR3 profiling. Via MiXCR, TCRdb re-called the reads, giving one row per CDR3 protein. Of about 180,000 distinct CDR3 sequences listed, around half are singletons. Study-wide points: Patients and controls shared nearly 30 CD8+ CDR3 sequences, highly expressed in patients.

The rearrangement joins TRBV6-5 to TRBJ1-1; 7 bases align to TRBD1. This receptor was taken from a human donor in good health. The sequenced sample consisted of sorted CD4+, CD8+, or CD8+CD57+ T cells (not recorded which) from PBMCs. CDR3 sequence: CASSYDQGVPEAFF. The CDR3 DNA reads TGTGCCAGCAGTTACGATCAGGGGGTACCTGAAGCTTTCTTT.